This T cell receptor beta chain came from a study of shared clonotypes between healthy human individuals. In the study overall: The study enrolled a couple of women and a few men aged 18 to 49. A donor's plate count was three for CD4 naive and three for CD4 memory; CD8 naive had two and CD8 memory one.

The length of the CDR3 is 16 residues. V was pared by 0 bases and J by 3 bases, with 13 bases between. Per germline, CDR1 SNHLY and CDR2 FYNNEI. The authors distributed each subset's genomic DNA evenly over several immunoSEQ plates. The repertoire was sequenced with immunoSEQ multiplex PCR; TCRdb's copy has only in-frame clones and lacks some. The data contain about 2.3 million clones, less than 95% of them seen just once; the ten biggest clones take up around 0.35%. Study-wide findings and caveats: Estimated clonotype richness was generally higher in naive than memory subsets.

Of note for this clone: Its cognate antigen is unknown.

The clonotype was recovered from a man aged 18 to 30 in good health. Some clones in this sample may be carry-over from other donors' samples. The source material was naive CD4+ T cells from PBMCs. The subset was: CD45RA+ positively selected. This chain links TRBV2 with TRBJ2-3; D is perhaps TRBD1 or TRBD2 (5 bases each). CDR3 bases: TGTGCCAGCAGTGAAGCGCTCCGGGACCCAACAGATACGCAGTATTTT. Protein sequence: CASSEALRDPTDTQYF.